The source of this TCR beta chain is a study of shared clonotypes between healthy human individuals. The V segment lost 4 bases and the J segment 8 bases; nucleotides outside the gene matches: 3. The CDR3 contains 13 residues. In germline, CDR1 is SGHRS, CDR2 YFSETQ. The table came from immunoSEQ multiplex PCR; TCRdb's copy has only in-frame clones and leaves some out. The sample lists approximately 470,000 clones, over 70% occurring once. The donors, all of them Caucasian adults, lived in Nashville, Tennessee. Sequencing input: PBMCs. This sequence was found in a middle-aged woman in good health. Some clones in this sample may be carry-over from other donors' samples. This chain links TRBV5-1 with TRBJ1-1; 12 bases match TRBD1. CDR3 sequence: CASSPGTGGEAFF. The CDR3 DNA is TGCGCCAGCAGCCCGGGGACAGGGGGCGAAGCTTTCTTT. Full variable domain (remainder filled in from reference TRBV5-1 and TRBJ1-1): KAGVTQTPRYLIKTRGQQVTLSCSPISGHRSVSWYQQTPGQGLQFLFEYFSETQRNKGNFPGRFSGRQFSNSRSEMNVSTLELGDSALYLCASSPGTGGEAFFGQGTRLTVV.